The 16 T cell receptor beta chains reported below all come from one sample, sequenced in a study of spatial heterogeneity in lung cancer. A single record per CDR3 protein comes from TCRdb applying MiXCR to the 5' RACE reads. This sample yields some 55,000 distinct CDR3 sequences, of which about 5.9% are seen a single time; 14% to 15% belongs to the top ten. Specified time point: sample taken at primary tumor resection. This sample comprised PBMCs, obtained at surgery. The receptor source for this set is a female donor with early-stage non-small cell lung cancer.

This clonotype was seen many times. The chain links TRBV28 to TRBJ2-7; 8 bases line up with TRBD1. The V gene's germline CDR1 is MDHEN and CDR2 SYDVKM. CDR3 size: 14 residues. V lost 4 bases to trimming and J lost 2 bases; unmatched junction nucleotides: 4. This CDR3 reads CASSSGQATYEQYF. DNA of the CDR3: TGTGCCAGCAGTTCGGGACAGGCCACCTACGAGCAGTACTTC.

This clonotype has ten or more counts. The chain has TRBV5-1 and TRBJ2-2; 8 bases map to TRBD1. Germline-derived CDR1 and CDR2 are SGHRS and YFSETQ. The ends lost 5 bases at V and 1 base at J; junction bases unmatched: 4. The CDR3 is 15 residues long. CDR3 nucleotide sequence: TGCGCCAGCAGTTTAGGACAGGGGAACACCGGGGAGCTGTTTTTT. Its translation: CASSLGQGNTGELFF.

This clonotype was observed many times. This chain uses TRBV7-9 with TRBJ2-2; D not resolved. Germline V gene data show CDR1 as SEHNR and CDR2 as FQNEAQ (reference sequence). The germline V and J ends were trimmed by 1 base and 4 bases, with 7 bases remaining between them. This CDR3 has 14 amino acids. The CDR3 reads CASSLGTTTGELFF. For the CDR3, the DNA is TGTGCCAGCAGCTTAGGTACCACCACCGGGGAGCTGTTTTTT.

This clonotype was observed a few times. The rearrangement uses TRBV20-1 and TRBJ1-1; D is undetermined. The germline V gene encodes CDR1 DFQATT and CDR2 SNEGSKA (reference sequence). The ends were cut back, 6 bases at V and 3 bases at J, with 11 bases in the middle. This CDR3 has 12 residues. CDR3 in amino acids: CSARRQYTEAFF. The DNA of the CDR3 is TGCAGTGCCCGACGGCAGTACACTGAAGCTTTCTTT.

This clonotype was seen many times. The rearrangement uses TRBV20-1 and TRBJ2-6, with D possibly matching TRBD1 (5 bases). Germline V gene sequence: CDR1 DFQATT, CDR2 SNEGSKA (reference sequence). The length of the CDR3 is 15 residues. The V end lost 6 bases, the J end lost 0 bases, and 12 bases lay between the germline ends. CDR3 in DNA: TGCAGTGCAACCACAGGTTCCTCTGGGGCCAACGTCCTGACTTTC. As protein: CSATTGSSGANVLTF.

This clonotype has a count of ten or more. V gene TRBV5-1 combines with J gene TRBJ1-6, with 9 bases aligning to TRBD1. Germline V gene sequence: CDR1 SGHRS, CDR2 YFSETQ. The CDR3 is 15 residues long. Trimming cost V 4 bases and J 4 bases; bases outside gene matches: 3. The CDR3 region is CASSPDRGYNSPLHF. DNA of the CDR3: TGCGCCAGCAGCCCGGACAGGGGTTATAATTCACCCCTCCACTTT.

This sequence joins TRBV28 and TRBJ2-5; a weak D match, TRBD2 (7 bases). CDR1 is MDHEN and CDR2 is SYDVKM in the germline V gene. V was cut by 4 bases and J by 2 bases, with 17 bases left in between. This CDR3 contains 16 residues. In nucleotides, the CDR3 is TGTGCCAGCAGTTCCCCGGGGCGGGGGACACAAGAGACCCAGTACTTC. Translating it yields CASSSPGRGTQETQYF.

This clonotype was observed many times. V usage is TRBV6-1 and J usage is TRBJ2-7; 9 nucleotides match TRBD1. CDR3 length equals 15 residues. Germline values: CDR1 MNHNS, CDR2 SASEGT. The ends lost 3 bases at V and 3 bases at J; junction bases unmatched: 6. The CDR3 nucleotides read TGTGCCAGCAGTGAGGGACAGGGAGGGTACTACGAGCAGTACGTC. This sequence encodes CASSEGQGGYYEQYV.

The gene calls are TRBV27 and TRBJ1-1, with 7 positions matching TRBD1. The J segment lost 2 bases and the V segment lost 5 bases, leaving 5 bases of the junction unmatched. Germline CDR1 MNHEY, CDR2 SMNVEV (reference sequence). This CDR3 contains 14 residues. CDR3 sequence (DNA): TGTGCCAGCAGTCCGTGGACAGGAAACACTGAAGCTTTCTTT. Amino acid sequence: CASSPWTGNTEAFF.

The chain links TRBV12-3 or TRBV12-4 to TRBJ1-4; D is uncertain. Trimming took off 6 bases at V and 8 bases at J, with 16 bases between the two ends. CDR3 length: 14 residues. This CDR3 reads CASSLLVPGEKLFF. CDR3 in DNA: TGTGCCAGCAGCCTCCTTGTCCCGGGGGAAAAACTGTTTTTT.

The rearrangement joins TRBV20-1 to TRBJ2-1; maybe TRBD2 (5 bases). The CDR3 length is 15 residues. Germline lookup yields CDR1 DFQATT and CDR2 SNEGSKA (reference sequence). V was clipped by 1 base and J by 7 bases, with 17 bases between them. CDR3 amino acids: CSARGRLSSGNEQFF. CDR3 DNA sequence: TGCAGTGCTAGAGGACGGCTGAGCTCGGGGAATGAGCAGTTCTTC.

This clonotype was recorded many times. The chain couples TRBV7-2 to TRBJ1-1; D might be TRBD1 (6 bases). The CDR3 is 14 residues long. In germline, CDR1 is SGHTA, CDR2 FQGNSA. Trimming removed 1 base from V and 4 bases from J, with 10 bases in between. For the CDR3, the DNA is TGTGCCAGCAGCTTAGTTCCGGGGGCCACTGAAGCTTTCTTT. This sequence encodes CASSLVPGATEAFF.

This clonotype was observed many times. CDR3 coding DNA: TGTGCCAGCAGTCCAGGGAGGGATGGCTACACCTTC. This codes for CASSPGRDGYTF. V is TRBV11-2 and J is TRBJ1-2, with TRBD1 as a possible D gene (5 bases). Germline V lookup: CDR1 SGHAT, CDR2 FQNNGV. V dropped 6 bases and J dropped 6 bases, with 11 bases sitting between them. CDR3 length: 12 amino acids.

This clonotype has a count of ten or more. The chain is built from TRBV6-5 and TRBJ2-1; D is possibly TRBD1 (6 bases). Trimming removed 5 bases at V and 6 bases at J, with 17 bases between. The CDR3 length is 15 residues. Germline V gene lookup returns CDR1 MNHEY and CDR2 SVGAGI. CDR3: CASSVLRQGFNEQFF. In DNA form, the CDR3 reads TGTGCCAGCAGTGTTCTGAGGCAGGGGTTCAATGAGCAGTTCTTC.

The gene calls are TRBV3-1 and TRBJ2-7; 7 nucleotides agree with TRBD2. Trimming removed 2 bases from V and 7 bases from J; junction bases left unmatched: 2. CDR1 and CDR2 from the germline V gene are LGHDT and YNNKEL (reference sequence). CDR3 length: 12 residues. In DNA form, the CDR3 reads TGTGCCAGCAGCCAATCCGGGGGGGAGCAGTACGTC. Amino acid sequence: CASSQSGGEQYV.

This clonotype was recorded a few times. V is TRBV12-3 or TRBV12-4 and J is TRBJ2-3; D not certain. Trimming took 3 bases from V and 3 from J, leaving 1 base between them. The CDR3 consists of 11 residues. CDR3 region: CASSFTDTQYF. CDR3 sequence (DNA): TGTGCCAGCAGTTTTACAGATACGCAGTATTTT.